Below are 14 T cell receptor beta chains sequenced from a single sample in a study of blood T cell repertoires in COVID-19. Profiled with immunoSEQ multiplex PCR; TCRdb holds only in-frame clones, not every one. Counted here are some 400,000 clones, about 90% occurring once; the ten biggest clones make up 10%. The sequencing input was peripheral blood. The origin of the receptors is a woman in her 30s with COVID-19, enrolled during active disease.

The gene calls are TRBV19 and TRBJ2-7, with 12 bases fitting TRBD2. CDR1 and CDR2 from the germline V gene are LNHDA and SQIVND (reference sequence). The length of the CDR3 is 15 residues. V shed 5 bases, J shed 6 bases, and the junction held 8 bases outside the gene matches. The CDR3 region has the DNA TGTGCCAGTAGTCTTCTAGCGGGAGGGCCTAGCGAGCAGTACTTC. Translating gives CASSLLAGGPSEQYF.

V usage is TRBV6-5 and J usage is TRBJ2-7; weak D call: TRBD2 (5 bases). Germline CDR1 is MNHEY and CDR2 is SVGAGI. V lost 4 bases and J 0 bases, leaving 16 bases between the germline ends. The CDR3 is 16 residues long. The CDR3 nucleotides are TGTGCCAGCAGTTCCGTCATTAAGGCGGGCTCCTACGAGCAGTACTTC. It is translated as CASSSVIKAGSYEQYF.

This clone was counted a single time. This chain joins TRBV19 and TRBJ2-5; D possibly corresponds to TRBD2 (7 bases). CDR1 and CDR2 from the germline V gene are LNHDA and SQIVND (reference sequence). The CDR3 is 15 residues long. V shed 4 bases and J shed 0 bases, with 12 bases lying between them. CDR3: CASSRGGANQETQYF. For the CDR3, the DNA is TGTGCCAGTAGTAGAGGGGGGGCCAACCAAGAGACCCAGTACTTC.

In this sample, this clone turned up once. The V gene is TRBV27, the J gene TRBJ2-7; 13 bases match TRBD2. Germline CDR1 reads MNHEY; CDR2 reads SMNVEV (reference sequence). The V gene end was trimmed by 3 bases and the J gene end by 6 bases; junction bases not matched to a gene: 17. This CDR3 has 19 amino acids. CDR3 loop: CASSLRNPLAGGQNTEQYF. CDR3 nucleotide sequence: TGTGCCAGCAGTTTGAGGAACCCACTAGCGGGAGGGCAAAATACCGAGCAGTACTTC.

The table lists this clone with a few counts. This chain links TRBV11-2 with TRBJ2-3; D remains ambiguous. Looked up from germline, CDR1 is SGHAT and CDR2 is FQNNGV. V dropped 3 bases and J dropped 2 bases, with 9 bases sitting between them. The CDR3 length is 14 residues. This CDR3 is CASSLRAATDTQYF. CDR3 nucleotide sequence: TGTGCCAGCAGCTTGCGTGCTGCCACAGATACGCAGTATTTT.

The chain recombines TRBV6-2 or TRBV6-3 with TRBJ1-4, with 8 nucleotides matching TRBD1. CDR3 length: 16 amino acids. With 0 bases clipped from V and 7 bases from J, the junction kept 7 bases outside the gene matches. Germline-derived CDR1 and CDR2 are MNHEY and SVGEGT. Written as DNA, the CDR3 is TGTGCCAGCAGTTACTCATTTCCAGGGGGCGTTGAAAAACTGTTTTTT. Its translation: CASSYSFPGGVEKLFF.

This chain uses TRBV12-3 or TRBV12-4 with TRBJ2-1; no definite D call. Trimming took off 6 bases at V and 9 bases at J, with 9 bases between the two ends. This CDR3 contains 11 residues. The CDR3, as DNA: TGTGCCAGCAGCCCCTTATTTGAGCAGTTCTTC. It yields the protein CASSPLFEQFF.

The chain recombines TRBV5-4 with TRBJ2-7; the match to TRBD1 covers 7 bases. CDR1 and CDR2 (germline): SGHNT, YYREEE (reference sequence). The trim removed 4 bases at V and 2 bases at J, leaving 9 bases unmatched. There are 15 residues in the CDR3. Written as DNA, the CDR3 is TGTGCCAGCAGCCCAGCTCCGGGACAGACCTACGAGCAGTACTTC. This encodes CASSPAPGQTYEQYF.

The J gene is TRBJ2-5, the V gene TRBV5-4; a weak D match, TRBD1 (7 bases). Trimming stripped 0 bases from V and 7 bases from J, with 13 bases between. Per the germline V gene, CDR1 is SGHNT and CDR2 is YYREEE (reference sequence). The CDR3 consists of 14 residues. This chain's CDR3 is CASSLAGQGGTQYF. The DNA of the CDR3 is TGTGCCAGCAGCTTGGCGGGGCAGGGGGGGACCCAGTACTTC.

The rearrangement links TRBV5-1 to TRBJ2-3; 8 positions match TRBD1. V lost 4 bases, J lost 5 bases, and 6 bases stayed unmatched. Germline values: CDR1 SGHRS, CDR2 YFSETQ. The CDR3 has 14 residues. The CDR3 DNA sequence: TGCGCCAGCAGCATCAGGGGGCCCGGAGATACGCAGTATTTT. Translation: CASSIRGPGDTQYF.

The chain couples TRBV4-1 to TRBJ2-7; 8 bases map to TRBD1. Looked up from germline, CDR1 is MGHRA and CDR2 is YSYEKL. This CDR3 has 16 residues. Trimming took 1 base from V and 3 from J; bases not matched to a gene: 8. CDR3 DNA: TGCGCCAGCAGCCAAGGTCCGGGACAGGACCTCTACGAGCAGTACTTC. Translating gives CASSQGPGQDLYEQYF.

The chain is built from TRBV28 and TRBJ2-2; a weak D match, TRBD2 (6 bases). V gave up 6 bases and J gave up 7 bases, with 12 bases separating them. CDR1 is MDHEN and CDR2 is SYDVKM in the germline V gene. The CDR3 length is 13 residues. For the CDR3, the DNA is TGTGCCAGCAGGGGGGGATATAACGGGGAGCTGTTTTTT. Protein sequence: CASRGGYNGELFF.

This rearrangement joins TRBV5-1 to TRBJ2-5; no reliable D call. The V gene lost 3 bases and the J gene lost 3 bases, with 3 bases spanning the gap. This CDR3 is built from 11 residues. Germline CDR1 is SGHRS and CDR2 is YFSETQ. The CDR3 region has the DNA TGCGCCAGCAGCTACAAAGAGACCCAGTACTTC. Encoded protein: CASSYKETQYF.

Comment on this clone: At one end, the junction sequence differs from germline, possibly due to a read error. This rearrangement joins TRBV7-7 to TRBJ2-5, with TRBD2 as a possible D gene (6 bases). The CDR3 runs to 14 residues. The germline V gene encodes CDR1 SSHAT and CDR2 FNYEAQ (reference sequence). In DNA, the CDR3 is TGTGCTAGCAGCTTAGCACTAGCTGCGGAGACCCAGTACTTC. Translating gives CASSLALAAETQYF.